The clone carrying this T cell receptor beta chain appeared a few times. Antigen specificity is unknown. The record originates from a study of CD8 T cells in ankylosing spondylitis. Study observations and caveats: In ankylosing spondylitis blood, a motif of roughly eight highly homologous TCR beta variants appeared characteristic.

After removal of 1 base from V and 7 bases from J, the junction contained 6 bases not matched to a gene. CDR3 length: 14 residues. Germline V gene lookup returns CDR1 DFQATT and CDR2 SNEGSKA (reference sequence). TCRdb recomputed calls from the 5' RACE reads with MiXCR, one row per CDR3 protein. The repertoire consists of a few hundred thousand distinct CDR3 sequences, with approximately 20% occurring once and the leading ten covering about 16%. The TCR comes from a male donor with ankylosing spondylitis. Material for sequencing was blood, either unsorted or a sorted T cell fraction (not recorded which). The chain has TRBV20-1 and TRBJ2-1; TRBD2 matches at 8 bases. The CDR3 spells CSARVSGRWNEQFF. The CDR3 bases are TGCAGTGCTAGAGTCAGCGGGAGATGGAATGAGCAGTTCTTC.